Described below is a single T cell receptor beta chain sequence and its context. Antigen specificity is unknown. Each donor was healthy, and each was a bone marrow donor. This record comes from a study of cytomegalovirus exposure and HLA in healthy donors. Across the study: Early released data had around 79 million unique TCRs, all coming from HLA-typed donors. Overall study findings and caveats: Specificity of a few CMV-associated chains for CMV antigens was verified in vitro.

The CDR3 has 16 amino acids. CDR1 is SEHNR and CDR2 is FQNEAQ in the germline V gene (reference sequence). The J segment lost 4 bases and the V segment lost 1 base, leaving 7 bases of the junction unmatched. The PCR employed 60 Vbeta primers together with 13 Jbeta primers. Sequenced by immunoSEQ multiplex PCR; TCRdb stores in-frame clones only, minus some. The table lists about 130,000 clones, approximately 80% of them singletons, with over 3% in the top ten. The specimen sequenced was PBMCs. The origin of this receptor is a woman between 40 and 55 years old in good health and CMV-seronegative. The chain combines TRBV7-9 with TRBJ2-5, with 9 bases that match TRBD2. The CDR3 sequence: CASSLEAGGPRETQYF. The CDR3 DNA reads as TGTGCCAGCAGCTTAGAGGCGGGAGGGCCTCGAGAGACCCAGTACTTC.